The 32 T cell receptor beta chains in this list originate from one sample, sequenced in a study of blood T cell repertoires in COVID-19. Here immunoSEQ multiplex PCR was the method, and the copy in TCRdb shows in-frame clones only, minus some. The data show about 240,000 clones, approximately 86% seen once. Sequenced material: peripheral blood. The receptors originated from a human donor in a cohort sampled during active COVID-19.

The V call is TRBV19, the J call TRBJ2-4, with 8 bases matching TRBD1. Germline V lookup: CDR1 LNHDA, CDR2 SQIVND (reference sequence). The CDR3 loop spans 15 amino acids. Unmatched junction bases numbered 6, after V lost 5 bases and J lost 3 bases. DNA for the CDR3: TGTGCCAGTAGTCTATACAGGGGGGACAAAAACATTCAGTACTTC. This codes for CASSLYRGDKNIQYF.

The rearrangement links TRBV2 to TRBJ2-1, with D possibly being TRBD1 (6 bases). The CDR3 totals 15 residues. CDR1 SNHLY and CDR2 FYNNEI come from the germline V gene. V dropped 6 bases and J dropped 3 bases, with 15 bases sitting between them. The CDR3 nucleotides are TGTGCCAGCAGCGAGACAGGCACGAACTACAATGAGCAGTTCTTC. It translates to CASSETGTNYNEQFF. Filled out from reference TRBV2 and TRBJ2-1, the complete variable domain reads EPEVTQTPSHQVTQMGQEVILRCVPISNHLYFYWYRQILGQKVEFLVSFYNNEISEKSEIFDDQFSVERPDGSNFTLKIRSTKLEDSAMYFCASSETGTNYNEQFFGPGTRLTVL.

This rearrangement joins TRBV18 to TRBJ1-4, with 10 bases lining up with TRBD1. Germline-derived CDR1 and CDR2 are KGHSH and LQKENI. The CDR3 contains 14 residues. Unmatched junction bases numbered 5, after V lost 2 bases and J lost 11 bases. The CDR3 bases are TGTGCCAGCTCACCAGGACAGGGGGGGAATAAACTGTTTTTT. Translated, it gives CASSPGQGGNKLFF.

The chain carries TRBV10-2 and TRBJ2-1, with unresolved D. The CDR3 has 16 amino acids. Trimming took 4 bases from V and 0 from J, leaving 13 bases between them. The germline V gene has CDR1 WSHSY and CDR2 SAAADI. In nucleotides, the CDR3 is TGCGCCAGCAGTGCTTTTGCGCCTAGCTCCTACAATGAGCAGTTCTTC. It is translated as CASSAFAPSSYNEQFF.

The CDR3 coding sequence is TGTGCCATCGGCCAAACAGAAGAGCAGCCCCAGCATTTT. This translates into CAIGQTEEQPQHF. The chain carries TRBV10-3 and TRBJ1-5; D not resolved. Trimming pared 8 bases from V and 7 bases from J, leaving 15 bases between. Germline lookup yields CDR1 ENHRY and CDR2 SYGVKD. The CDR3 runs to 13 residues.

This clone was observed a few times. V is TRBV7-9 and J is TRBJ2-7; D is unclear. Germline V gene data show CDR1 as SEHNR and CDR2 as FQNEAQ (reference sequence). This CDR3 region has 12 residues. Trimming took off 6 bases at V and 3 bases at J, with 9 bases between the two ends. CDR3: CASSFNNYEQYF. DNA for the CDR3: TGTGCCAGCAGTTTTAATAACTACGAGCAGTACTTC.

The chain recombines TRBV19 with TRBJ2-1, with D possibly matching TRBD1 (6 bases). The CDR3 consists of 15 residues. The germline V gene encodes CDR1 LNHDA and CDR2 SQIVND (reference sequence). The ends were cut back, 5 bases at V and 7 bases at J, with 18 bases in the middle. CDR3 nucleotides: TGTGCCAGTAGTCCTAGGGGGATTAATTGGAATGAGCAGTTCTTC. It translates to CASSPRGINWNEQFF.

Only a few counts were recorded for this clone. The rearrangement uses TRBV19 and TRBJ1-1, with D perhaps matching TRBD1 (6 bases). Deletions cut 7 bases from V and 5 bases from J, with 14 bases between. Looked up from germline, CDR1 is LNHDA and CDR2 is SQIVND (reference sequence). The CDR3 runs to 13 residues. This CDR3 reads CASNGGAVTEAFF. Here the CDR3 DNA reads TGTGCCAGTAATGGGGGGGCGGTGACTGAAGCTTTCTTT.

The chain is built from TRBV28 and TRBJ1-1, with a weak D call TRBD1 (5 bases). Germline V gene lookup returns CDR1 MDHEN and CDR2 SYDVKM. This CDR3 is 14 amino acids long. V lost 4 bases and J lost 5, with 14 bases in between. CDR3 residues: CASSSPDNWTEAFF. Written as DNA, the CDR3 is TGTGCCAGCAGTTCCCCGGACAATTGGACTGAAGCTTTCTTT.

The genes are TRBV29-1 and TRBJ2-7; TRBD1 might be the D (6 bases). V was cut by 0 bases and J by 2 bases, with 11 bases left in between. The CDR3 extends over 14 amino acids. Germline CDR1 and CDR2: SQVTM and ANQGSEA. DNA of the CDR3: TGCAGCGTTGAAGATCTTAGGGGGACCTACGAGCAGTACTTC. Residues: CSVEDLRGTYEQYF.

The rearrangement uses TRBV10-3 and TRBJ2-3; 7 bases are shared with TRBD2. V was clipped by 4 bases and J by 6 bases; unmatched bases: 7. CDR1 is ENHRY, CDR2 SYGVKD, per germline. CDR3 length equals 14 residues. CDR3 coding DNA: TGTGCCATCAGTGGAAGCGGGGCTCAGGATACGCAGTATTTT. Amino acid sequence: CAISGSGAQDTQYF.

The chain combines TRBV28 with TRBJ2-5; 8 bases are a match to TRBD2. V lost 3 bases to trimming and J lost 1 base; unmatched junction nucleotides: 13. The CDR3 is 18 amino acids. Germline V gene data show CDR1 as MDHEN and CDR2 as SYDVKM. CDR3 sequence: CASSFSPGLGAIQETQYF. CDR3 nucleotide sequence: TGTGCCAGCAGTTTTTCCCCGGGACTAGGAGCTATCCAAGAGACCCAGTACTTC.

The rearrangement links TRBV27 to TRBJ1-5; perhaps TRBD1 as D (5 bases). V lost 2 bases and J 2 bases, leaving 10 bases between the germline ends. This CDR3 contains 15 residues. Per germline, CDR1 MNHEY and CDR2 SMNVEV (reference sequence). CDR3 DNA: TGTGCCAGCAGTTTAGGCAGGGCCGGCAATCAGCCCCAGCATTTT. Encoded protein: CASSLGRAGNQPQHF.

The V and J genes are TRBV7-2 and TRBJ2-7, with a weak D call TRBD2 (6 bases). V gave up 3 bases and J gave up 5 bases, with 20 bases separating them. This CDR3 contains 16 residues. Germline V gene sequence: CDR1 SGHTA, CDR2 FQGNSA. This CDR3 reads CASSFPWAGRRNEQYF. The CDR3 DNA sequence: TGTGCCAGCAGCTTCCCGTGGGCGGGGCGGCGCAACGAGCAGTACTTC.

This rearrangement joins TRBV7-9 to TRBJ2-3; TRBD2 aligns across 8 bases. The V segment lost 3 bases and the J segment 2 bases; nucleotides outside the gene matches: 10. Germline assignment: CDR1 SEHNR and CDR2 FQNEAQ (reference sequence). The CDR3 has 17 amino acids. Here the CDR3 reads CASSFPLRGDPTDTQYF. DNA of the CDR3: TGTGCCAGCAGCTTCCCTTTGCGGGGGGACCCCACAGATACGCAGTATTTT.

This chain joins TRBV24-1 and TRBJ1-2; D gene ambiguous. The V end was cut by 2 bases, the J end by 8 bases, with 14 bases between. Germline V gene lookup returns CDR1 KGHDR and CDR2 SFDVKD. The CDR3 sequence is 14 residues long. CDR3 region: CATSDSTDRGGYTF. The CDR3 DNA reads as TGTGCCACCAGTGATTCCACAGACCGCGGGGGCTACACCTTC.

The genes are TRBV10-3 and TRBJ1-3; D gene ambiguous. Germline V gene sequence: CDR1 ENHRY, CDR2 SYGVKD. V dropped 5 bases and J dropped 0 bases, with 17 bases sitting between them. This CDR3 is 17 amino acids long. The CDR3 loop reads CAISFSFTSDSGNTIYF. The DNA for the CDR3 is TGTGCCATCAGTTTTTCTTTTACATCCGACTCTGGAAACACCATATATTTT.

The CDR3 protein is CASSQTQGTGNTIYF. DNA for the CDR3: TGTGCCAGCAGCCAAACGCAGGGGACTGGAAACACCATATATTTT. This chain links TRBV3-1 (or the pseudogene TRBV3-2) with TRBJ1-3, with D possibly matching TRBD1 (6 bases). The V and J ends lost 2 bases and 2 bases respectively, with 10 bases between them. Per the germline V gene, CDR1 is LGHDT and CDR2 is YNNKEL (reference sequence). The CDR3 consists of 15 residues.

CDR3 in DNA: TGTGCCAGCAGCCAGTCGACAGGGCGTCAGCAGCCCCAGCATTTT. Amino acid sequence: CASSQSTGRQQPQHF. This chain links TRBV4-2 with TRBJ1-5; 7 bases map to TRBD1. Germline V gene data show CDR1 as LGHNA and CDR2 as YNFKEQ. This CDR3 has 15 amino acids. Losses at the gene ends were 3 bases for V and 7 bases for J; bases not matched to a gene: 9.

This clone has at least ten counts. The chain couples TRBV27 to TRBJ1-3; a weak D match, TRBD1 (5 bases). The CDR3 totals 15 residues. Per the germline V gene, CDR1 is MNHEY and CDR2 is SMNVEV (reference sequence). Trimming took off 3 bases at V and 7 bases at J, with 16 bases between the two ends. The CDR3 nucleotides are TGTGCCAGCAGTTTCAAGGGGAACGCTCGGAACACCATATATTTT. Its translation: CASSFKGNARNTIYF.

This chain joins TRBV28 and TRBJ2-2; D may be TRBD2 (6 bases). Germline values: CDR1 MDHEN, CDR2 SYDVKM. The CDR3 has 15 amino acids. Trimming pared 10 bases from V and 7 bases from J, leaving 22 bases between. The CDR3 coding sequence is TGTGCCATCGGACGGACTACATCCCGGGTCGGGGAGCTGTTTTTT. Its protein is CAIGRTTSRVGELFF.

The chain links TRBV24-1 to TRBJ2-3, with a weak D call TRBD1 (6 bases). V was clipped by 1 base and J by 0 bases, with 10 bases between them. The CDR3 length is 16 residues. Germline CDR1 KGHDR, CDR2 SFDVKD. The CDR3 DNA reads TGTGCCACCAGTGATTTAATGACAGGTAGCACAGATACGCAGTATTTT. Protein product: CATSDLMTGSTDTQYF.

This CDR3 is CASSPGVDTQYF. CDR3 coding DNA: TGCGCCAGCAGCCCGGGGGTAGATACGCAGTATTTT. The V gene is TRBV5-1, the J gene TRBJ2-3; a possible D gene is TRBD2 (6 bases). The CDR3 loop spans 12 amino acids. Trimming cost V 4 bases and J 5 bases, with 8 bases left between them. Germline V CDR1 and CDR2: SGHRS, YFSETQ.

The chain couples TRBV3-1 (or the pseudogene TRBV3-2) to TRBJ2-7; possibly TRBD2 for D (6 bases). Germline CDR1 reads LGHDT; CDR2 reads YNNKEL (reference sequence). V was cut by 1 base and J by 5 bases, with 15 bases left in between. The CDR3 extends over 15 amino acids. This CDR3 is CASSQVLTGEDEQYF. The CDR3 DNA follows: TGTGCCAGCAGCCAAGTTTTGACGGGAGAAGACGAGCAGTACTTC.

This clone came up many times. The rearrangement joins TRBV28 to TRBJ2-7, with a weak D call TRBD1 (5 bases). From germline, CDR1 is MDHEN and CDR2 SYDVKM. The CDR3 consists of 12 residues. The V gene lost 6 bases and the J gene lost 3 bases, with 9 bases spanning the gap. The CDR3, as DNA: TGTGCCAGCAGAACCGACAGCTACGAGCAGTACTTC. It is translated as CASRTDSYEQYF.

Here the CDR3 reads CASSRLAGANSYEQYF. CDR3 in DNA: TGTGCCAGTAGTCGACTAGCGGGAGCTAACTCCTACGAGCAGTACTTC. The chain has TRBV19 and TRBJ2-7; 12 nucleotides match TRBD2. The CDR3 contains 16 residues. Looked up from germline, CDR1 is LNHDA and CDR2 is SQIVND (reference sequence). J was trimmed by 0 bases and V by 5 bases; bases with no gene match: 5.

This clone was counted only a few times. The chain uses TRBV4-1 and TRBJ2-5; D remains unclear. Between the trimmed V and J ends, which lost 1 base and 10 bases, there was a span of 22 bases. CDR3 size: 16 residues. Germline lookup yields CDR1 MGHRA and CDR2 YSYEKL. CDR3 bases: TGCGCCAGCAGCCAAGCAGGCCTGGGCGCCTCTCGAGACCAGTACTTC. Its protein is CASSQAGLGASRDQYF.

The chain employs TRBV7-2 and TRBJ2-7; TRBD1 aligns across 10 bases. Germline CDR1 is SGHTA and CDR2 is FQGNSA. This CDR3 spans 14 amino acids. The trim removed 5 bases at V and 4 bases at J, leaving 5 bases unmatched. DNA of the CDR3: TGTGCCAGCAGCATGACAGGGGGCACTTACGAGCAGTACTTC. It translates to CASSMTGGTYEQYF.

V and J are TRBV27 and TRBJ2-3; no definite D call. V dropped 2 bases and J dropped 2 bases, with 8 bases sitting between them. CDR3 length equals 14 residues. The germline gives CDR1 MNHEY, CDR2 SMNVEV (reference sequence). CDR3 in amino acids: CASSLNRPTDTQYF. For the CDR3, the DNA is TGTGCCAGCAGTTTAAACAGACCCACAGATACGCAGTATTTT.

The count of this clone is one. V usage is TRBV7-2 and J usage is TRBJ2-2, with 9 bases fitting TRBD2. The junction had 20 bases not matched to a gene; V was cut back by 4 bases and J by 8 bases. Germline CDR1 and CDR2: SGHTA and FQGNSA. There are 19 residues in the CDR3. The CDR3 reads CASSSRRVRGGRFTGELFF. CDR3 bases: TGTGCCAGCAGCTCCCGACGGGTGCGGGGGGGCCGCTTTACAGGGGAGCTGTTTTTT.

This rearrangement joins TRBV4-1 to TRBJ1-4; TRBD1 matches at 8 bases. V trimming: 4 bases; J trimming: 7 bases; junction bases outside the gene matches: 14. The germline V gene has CDR1 MGHRA and CDR2 YSYEKL. CDR3 length: 17 residues. The CDR3 protein is CASSLGQGADNSEKLFF. The CDR3 DNA reads as TGCGCCAGCAGCCTTGGACAGGGTGCTGATAATAGTGAAAAACTGTTTTTT.

The chain uses TRBV5-4 and TRBJ2-1; 11 bases match TRBD2. The CDR3 is 15 amino acids. Germline V gives CDR1 SGHNT, CDR2 YYREEE (reference sequence). J was trimmed by 7 bases and V by 3 bases; bases with no gene match: 6. This CDR3 is CASSSTSGRSNEQFF. CDR3 in DNA: TGTGCCAGCAGCTCCACTAGCGGGAGATCAAATGAGCAGTTCTTC.